The next 11 T cell receptor beta chains were all read from a single sample in a study of identical twins. Via MiXCR, TCRdb re-called the 5' RACE reads, giving one row per CDR3 protein. This table has 200,000 to 250,000 distinct CDR3 sequences, about 13% appearing once. The sample also formed part of further work on yellow fever vaccine responses in identical twins.

The sample taken for sequencing was memory (CD45RO+) T cells sorted from blood. These receptors all stem from a woman in her late teens or twenties in good health.

This clonotype was seen many times. The chain has TRBV9 and TRBJ2-1, with 7 nucleotides matching TRBD2. With V trimmed by 6 bases and J by 6 bases, 21 bases remained unmatched. CDR3 length: 18 amino acids. Germline CDR1 SGDLS, CDR2 YYNGEE. CDR3 protein: CASTFSRSRWGGINEQFF. The CDR3 region has the DNA TGTGCCAGCACCTTCAGCCGTTCTCGTTGGGGGGGAATCAATGAGCAGTTCTTC.

This clonotype has more than one count but fewer than ten. The chain recombines TRBV29-1 with TRBJ1-1; 8 bases match TRBD1. The germline gives CDR1 SQVTM, CDR2 ANQGSEA. The CDR3 is made up of 14 amino acids. The junction had 8 bases not matched to a gene; V was cut back by 6 bases and J by 2 bases. The DNA for the CDR3 is TGCAGCGTACACCAAGGACAGGGTAACACTGAAGCTTTCTTT. Protein product: CSVHQGQGNTEAFF.

This clonotype was recorded a few times. The chain uses TRBV28 and TRBJ1-5; a possible D gene is TRBD1 (5 bases). Trimming removed 6 bases from V and 4 bases from J, with 16 bases in between. The V gene's germline CDR1 is MDHEN and CDR2 SYDVKM. The CDR3 has 15 amino acids. CDR3 nucleotide sequence: TGTGCCAGCAGCCCCGGGGAAAAGGGGAATCAGCCCCAGCATTTT. Translated: CASSPGEKGNQPQHF.

The rearrangement joins TRBV28 to TRBJ2-2; tentatively, D is TRBD1 or TRBD2 (6 bases each). The ends were cut back, 10 bases at V and 2 bases at J, with 23 bases in the middle. CDR3 length: 17 amino acids. Germline V lookup: CDR1 MDHEN, CDR2 SYDVKM. This CDR3 reads CATKPGVQGGNTGELFF. DNA of the CDR3: TGTGCCACTAAACCAGGTGTACAGGGAGGAAACACCGGGGAGCTGTTTTTT.

J is TRBJ1-5 and V is TRBV2; unclear D gene. This CDR3 is built from 15 residues. Germline CDR1 SNHLY, CDR2 FYNNEI. V was cut by 4 bases and J by 6 bases, with 16 bases left in between. Here the CDR3 DNA reads TGTGCCAGCAGTGTTGGAGGAGCGAAGGGTCAGCCCCAGCATTTT. It encodes CASSVGGAKGQPQHF.

This clonotype appeared a few times. J is TRBJ2-1 and V is TRBV15; D perhaps matches TRBD2 (5 bases). The CDR3 loop spans 16 amino acids. Trimming removed 0 bases from V and 2 bases from J, with 11 bases in between. The germline V gene has CDR1 LNHNV and CDR2 YYDKDF (reference sequence). In nucleotides, the CDR3 is TGTGCCACCAGCAGAGACGGAGCGGAACCCTACAATGAGCAGTTCTTC. Amino acid sequence: CATSRDGAEPYNEQFF.

A few counts support this clonotype. The chain recombines TRBV15 with TRBJ1-5; D is possibly TRBD1 (6 bases). The CDR3 has 19 residues. The germline V and J ends were trimmed by 0 bases and 2 bases, with 20 bases remaining between them. The germline V gene encodes CDR1 LNHNV and CDR2 YYDKDF (reference sequence). Written as DNA, the CDR3 is TGTGCCACCAGCAGAGATTTGCACTCCGACAGGCTCGGCAATCAGCCCCAGCATTTT. Encoded protein: CATSRDLHSDRLGNQPQHF.

Only a few counts were recorded for this clonotype. The chain joins TRBV3-1 to TRBJ2-2; D possibly corresponds to TRBD2 (6 bases). There are 16 residues in the CDR3. Trimming pared 1 base from V and 0 bases from J, leaving 9 bases between. CDR1 and CDR2 from the germline V gene are LGHDT and YNNKEL (reference sequence). The CDR3 DNA follows: TGTGCCAGCAGCCAAGTAGGAGGGACGAACACCGGGGAGCTGTTTTTT. It yields the protein CASSQVGGTNTGELFF.

This clonotype was counted ten times or more. The chain is built from TRBV12-3 or TRBV12-4 and TRBJ1-2, with TRBD1 matching 7 bases. Trimming at V came to 0 bases and at J to 0 bases, leaving 1 base not matched to a gene. The CDR3 is made up of 15 amino acids. CDR3 sequence reads: CASSLAGQSNYGYTF. The CDR3 bases are TGTGCCAGCAGTTTAGCGGGACAGTCTAACTATGGCTACACCTTC.

The V gene is TRBV6-5, the J gene TRBJ2-3; 9 bases align to TRBD1. The CDR3 runs 18 residues. Trimming took 2 bases from V and 1 from J; bases not matched to a gene: 10. Germline assignment: CDR1 MNHEY and CDR2 SVGAGI. CDR3 protein: CASSYRPPQGAGTDTQYF. CDR3 DNA sequence: TGTGCCAGCAGTTACCGTCCCCCACAGGGGGCAGGCACAGATACGCAGTATTTT.

The chain uses TRBV2 and TRBJ2-3; TRBD1 matches at 8 bases. The CDR3 contains 17 residues. V shed 5 bases and J 0 bases; nucleotides not matched to a gene: 10. The germline CDR1 and CDR2 sequences are SNHLY and FYNNEI. As DNA, the CDR3 is TGTGCCAGCAGTCGGTACAGGGGGGCATCGAGCACAGATACGCAGTATTTT. This gives the protein CASSRYRGASSTDTQYF.